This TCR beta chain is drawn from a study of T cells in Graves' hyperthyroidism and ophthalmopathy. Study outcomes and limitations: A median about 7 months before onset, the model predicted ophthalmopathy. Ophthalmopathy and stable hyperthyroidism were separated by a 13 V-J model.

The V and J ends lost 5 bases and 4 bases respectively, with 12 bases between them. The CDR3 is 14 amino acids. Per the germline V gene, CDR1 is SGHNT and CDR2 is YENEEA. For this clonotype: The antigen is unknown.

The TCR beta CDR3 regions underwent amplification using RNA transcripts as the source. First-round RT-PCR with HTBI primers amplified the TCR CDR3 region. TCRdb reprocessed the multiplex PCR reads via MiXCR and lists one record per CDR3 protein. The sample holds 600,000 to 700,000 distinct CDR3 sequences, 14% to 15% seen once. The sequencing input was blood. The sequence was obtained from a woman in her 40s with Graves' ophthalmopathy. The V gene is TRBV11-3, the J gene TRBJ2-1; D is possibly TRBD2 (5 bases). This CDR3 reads CASSRGRGYNEQFF. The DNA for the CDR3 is TGTGCCAGCAGCCGCGGGCGAGGGTACAATGAGCAGTTCTTC.